Listed below are T cell receptor beta chains from one sample, sequenced in a study of blood T cell repertoires in COVID-19. Sequenced by immunoSEQ multiplex PCR; TCRdb stores in-frame clones only, minus some. The data hold under 350,000 clones, with around 92% observed a single time. The sample comprised PBMCs or T cells enriched from blood (not recorded which). The receptors stem from an older woman who had recovered from COVID-19. CDR3s include the opening cysteine and the closing phenylalanine or tryptophan. The order of the fields is J gene, V gene, CDR3 protein.

j_call: TRBJ2-7
v_call: TRBV2
cdr3_aa: CASSGAQVKNEQYF

j_call: TRBJ1-2
v_call: TRBV7-9
cdr3_aa: CASSLDVQIYGYTF

j_call: TRBJ2-6
v_call: TRBV5-4
cdr3_aa: CASSYGLPGSGANVLTF

j_call: TRBJ1-1
v_call: TRBV7-3
cdr3_aa: CASSGGMNTEAFF

j_call: TRBJ1-4
v_call: TRBV7-9
cdr3_aa: CASSVGGQLNEKLFF

j_call: TRBJ1-1
v_call: TRBV12-3/TRBV12-4
cdr3_aa: CASSFQGAAFF

j_call: TRBJ1-1
v_call: TRBV19
cdr3_aa: CASSARREMNTEAFF

j_call: TRBJ2-1
v_call: TRBV7-8
cdr3_aa: CASSLVASSLLGEQFF

j_call: TRBJ1-5
v_call: TRBV7-3
cdr3_aa: CASSWNPRDWGSNQPQHF

j_call: TRBJ1-6
v_call: TRBV11-2
cdr3_aa: CASSLGRSPLHF

j_call: TRBJ2-2
v_call: TRBV14
cdr3_aa: CASSRRQGGGELFF

j_call: TRBJ1-5
v_call: TRBV5-1
cdr3_aa: CASSLDTGRNQPQHF

j_call: TRBJ1-1
v_call: TRBV6-5
cdr3_aa: CASRGQLNTEAFF

j_call: TRBJ2-2
v_call: TRBV5-1
cdr3_aa: CASSLLRANTGELFF

j_call: TRBJ1-6
v_call: TRBV5-6
cdr3_aa: CASSLSGRINSPLHF

j_call: TRBJ1-4
v_call: TRBV6-5
cdr3_aa: CASNTAYEKLFF

j_call: TRBJ1-6
v_call: TRBV5-4
cdr3_aa: CASRGERNSPLHF

j_call: TRBJ1-6
v_call: TRBV7-3
cdr3_aa: CASSLSGQGNSPLHF

j_call: TRBJ1-2
v_call: TRBV5-1
cdr3_aa: CASSQQGDYGYTF

j_call: TRBJ2-3
v_call: TRBV9
cdr3_aa: CASSVVVADTQYF

j_call: TRBJ2-7
v_call: TRBV27
cdr3_aa: CASSLFTGVEQYF

j_call: TRBJ1-1
v_call: TRBV2
cdr3_aa: CASSVGGGEAFF

j_call: TRBJ2-5
v_call: TRBV28
cdr3_aa: CASNARGEEETQYF

j_call: TRBJ1-4
v_call: TRBV28
cdr3_aa: CASKPIQETSEKLFF

j_call: TRBJ1-5
v_call: TRBV2
cdr3_aa: CASSDLGGSGGPQHF

j_call: TRBJ2-3
v_call: TRBV9
cdr3_aa: CASSVRDTDTQYF

j_call: TRBJ1-2
v_call: TRBV30
cdr3_aa: CAWSPGGGYTF

j_call: TRBJ1-1
v_call: TRBV28
cdr3_aa: CASSRRQGGAEAFF

j_call: TRBJ1-5
v_call: TRBV7-9
cdr3_aa: CASSLEGHNQPQHF

j_call: TRBJ1-3
v_call: TRBV5-1
cdr3_aa: CASSSGIRENTIYF

j_call: TRBJ2-5
v_call: TRBV13
cdr3_aa: CASSLAAVRQETQYF

j_call: TRBJ2-1
v_call: TRBV7-6
cdr3_aa: CASSLGASGGNEQFF

j_call: TRBJ1-2
v_call: TRBV3-1/TRBV3-2
cdr3_aa: CASRGGGLEGNYGYTF

j_call: TRBJ2-5
v_call: TRBV7-8
cdr3_aa: CASSLGGGTGQETQYF

j_call: TRBJ2-3
v_call: TRBV2
cdr3_aa: CASSDRSGGTDTQYF

j_call: TRBJ1-6
v_call: TRBV3-1/TRBV3-2
cdr3_aa: CASSQVVAGPNSPLHF

j_call: TRBJ1-2
v_call: TRBV7-2
cdr3_aa: CASSSGQGHWGYTF

j_call: TRBJ1-1
v_call: TRBV5-1
cdr3_aa: CASSYWTGNTEAFF

j_call: TRBJ1-1
v_call: TRBV6-6
cdr3_aa: CASSQDRAGTEAFF

j_call: TRBJ2-2
v_call: TRBV2
cdr3_aa: CASSDWGLTNTGELFF